The clone carrying this T cell receptor beta chain was detected once. What it recognizes is unknown. The data stem from a study of cytomegalovirus exposure and HLA in healthy donors. General study results and limits: Many donors carried some public TCRs, although rarity characterized most TCR sequences. Later on, an analysis showed TCR association rates differing by HLA locus, with DRB1 the most and HLA-C the fewest.

Both 60 Vbeta primers and 13 Jbeta primers went into the PCR. Assay: immunoSEQ multiplex PCR; the TCRdb copy retains only in-frame clones and omits some. This sample yields 150,000 to 200,000 clones, of which around 80% are seen a single time; roughly 6.3% belongs to the top ten. V was clipped by 1 base and J by 5 bases; unmatched bases: 20. Germline CDR1 SGHRS, CDR2 YFSETQ. The CDR3 is made up of 20 amino acids. The V call is TRBV5-1, the J call TRBJ2-7; 11 positions agree with TRBD2. This TCR was sampled from a male donor in good health and CMV-seropositive. Sequencing was performed on PBMCs. For the CDR3, the DNA is TGCGCCAGCAGCTTGAGCCTAGCGGGAGGTTCCTGGACACCTGGCAACGAGCAGTACTTC. Translated, it gives CASSLSLAGGSWTPGNEQYF.